The 18 T cell receptor beta chains presented below share a single source sample, sequenced in a study of early T cells in non-severe SARS-CoV-2 infection. TCRdb reprocessed the 5' RACE reads with MiXCR, giving one entry per CDR3 protein. Found here are some 54,000 distinct CDR3 sequences, approximately 9.3% of them singletons; the top ten hold 8.5% to 9%. Source material: whole blood. All receptors come from an adult who was a healthcare worker with PCR-confirmed SARS-CoV-2 infection or an uninfected control (not recorded which).

The chain is built from TRBV29-1 and TRBJ2-1; TRBD2 matches at 10 bases. The CDR3 sequence is 16 residues long. V gave up 2 bases and J gave up 4 bases; unmatched junction bases: 8. The germline gives CDR1 SQVTM, CDR2 ANQGSEA. The CDR3 sequence: CSVESPLAGEYNEQFF. In nucleotides, the CDR3 is TGCAGCGTTGAATCGCCTCTAGCGGGGGAATACAATGAGCAGTTCTTC.

In its sample, this clonotype was seen many times. This sequence joins TRBV6-2 or TRBV6-3 and TRBJ2-1, with 11 bases that match TRBD2. Germline V CDR1 and CDR2: MNHEY, SVGEGT. V gave up 4 bases and J gave up 7 bases; unmatched junction bases: 12. The CDR3 sequence is 17 residues long. DNA for the CDR3: TGTGCCAGCAGTTCTCTCCTACTAGCGGGAGAGTCGAATGAGCAGTTCTTC. This codes for CASSSLLLAGESNEQFF.

This clonotype was seen at least ten times. The CDR3 region is CASSPTGNNQPQHF. The CDR3 coding sequence is TGTGCCAGCAGCCCGACAGGAAACAATCAGCCCCAGCATTTT. This sequence joins TRBV7-9 and TRBJ1-5, with TRBD1 as a possible D gene (6 bases). Trimming cost V 5 bases and J 3 bases, with 11 bases left between them. Germline CDR1 and CDR2: SEHNR and FQNEAQ (reference sequence). The CDR3 has 14 amino acids.

In this sample, this clonotype turned up many times. This chain's CDR3 is CASSPTRGTGASNQPQHF. CDR3 nucleotide sequence: TGTGCCAGCTCGCCCACCAGGGGGACAGGGGCTAGCAATCAGCCCCAGCATTTT. The J gene is TRBJ1-5, the V gene TRBV18, with 10 bases fitting TRBD1. The CDR3 contains 18 residues. Unmatched junction bases numbered 11, after V lost 6 bases and J lost 0 bases. Germline V gene sequence: CDR1 KGHSH, CDR2 LQKENI.

V and J are TRBV29-1 and TRBJ1-2; no definite D call. CDR1 SQVTM and CDR2 ANQGSEA come from the germline V gene. Trimming stripped 6 bases from V and 4 bases from J, with 9 bases between. This CDR3 has 11 residues. The CDR3 protein is CSVAGLYGYTF. The CDR3 DNA is TGCAGCGTGGCAGGACTCTATGGCTACACCTTC.

There are a few counts of this clonotype. The chain employs TRBV20-1 and TRBJ1-2; 8 bases match TRBD1. This CDR3 spans 13 amino acids. With V trimmed by 5 bases and J by 4 bases, 6 bases remained unmatched. Germline V gives CDR1 DFQATT, CDR2 SNEGSKA (reference sequence). The CDR3 reads CSAYRTGSYGYTF. CDR3 in DNA: TGCAGTGCTTATAGGACAGGGTCCTATGGCTACACCTTC.

In this sample, this clonotype turned up many times. This rearrangement joins TRBV9 to TRBJ2-3; D is unclear. Germline V lookup: CDR1 SGDLS, CDR2 YYNGEE. The V and J ends lost 4 bases and 1 base respectively, with 16 bases between them. The length of the CDR3 is 16 residues. Written as DNA, the CDR3 is TGTGCCAGCAGCCCTCCCCTCATTGGGGGCACAGATACGCAGTATTTT. The encoded protein is CASSPPLIGGTDTQYF.

This clonotype has a handful of counts. CDR3 nucleotide sequence: TGCGCCAGCAGCCAAGATCCGCGTATCCGAGGCCGGGACGGCACTGAAGCTTTCTTT. Its protein product is CASSQDPRIRGRDGTEAFF. This rearrangement joins TRBV4-1 to TRBJ1-1; TRBD1 might be the D (5 bases). V gave up 0 bases and J gave up 4 bases, with 24 bases separating them. CDR3 length: 19 residues. Germline values: CDR1 MGHRA, CDR2 YSYEKL.

The V and J genes are TRBV20-1 and TRBJ2-7, with 11 bases matching TRBD1. J gave up 11 bases and V 4 bases, and 13 bases lay outside the gene matches. This CDR3 region has 14 residues. The germline gives CDR1 DFQATT, CDR2 SNEGSKA (reference sequence). The chain's CDR3 is CSATTSGTGGVKYF. In DNA, the CDR3 is TGCAGTGCTACGACTAGTGGGACAGGGGGGGTAAAGTACTTC.

The chain couples TRBV27 to TRBJ1-2; no reliable D call. The CDR3 spans 13 residues. Per germline, CDR1 MNHEY and CDR2 SMNVEV (reference sequence). Deletions cut 6 bases from V and 2 bases from J, with 10 bases between. The CDR3 reads CASSFGINYGYTF. The CDR3 bases are TGTGCCAGCAGCTTTGGCATAAACTATGGCTACACCTTC.

This clonotype was recorded many times. The V call is TRBV20-1, the J call TRBJ1-1, with a tentative D call TRBD1 (6 bases). CDR1 and CDR2 (germline): DFQATT, SNEGSKA (reference sequence). This CDR3 spans 13 amino acids. V was shortened by 3 bases and J by 8 bases, with 16 bases between the two germline ends. The CDR3 here is CSARTGGGSEAFF. The CDR3 DNA is TGCAGTGCTAGGACAGGCGGGGGGTCGGAAGCTTTCTTT.

This chain links TRBV6-5 with TRBJ2-3; possibly TRBD1 for D (7 bases). The germline gives CDR1 MNHEY, CDR2 SVGAGI. The ends were cut back, 10 bases at V and 3 bases at J, with 17 bases in the middle. The CDR3 covers 14 residues. The CDR3 loop reads CATAGQPATDTQYF. In nucleotides, the CDR3 is TGTGCCACCGCGGGACAGCCAGCGACAGATACGCAGTATTTT.

This clonotype was detected ten times or more. V and J are TRBV28 and TRBJ2-1, with 12 positions matching TRBD2. The germline gives CDR1 MDHEN, CDR2 SYDVKM. The CDR3 has 17 residues. The junction had 11 bases not matched to a gene; V was cut back by 6 bases and J by 5 bases. The CDR3 spells CASSLGLAGGPHNEQFF. The CDR3 nucleotides are TGTGCCAGCAGCCTTGGGCTAGCGGGAGGGCCCCACAATGAGCAGTTCTTC. The full variable domain, in which reference TRBV28 and TRBJ2-1 provide the parts outside the CDR3, is DVKVTQSSRYLVKRTGEKVFLECVQDMDHENMFWYRQDPGLGLRLIYFSYDVKMKEKGDIPEGYSVSREKKERFSLILESASTNQTSMYLCASSLGLAGGPHNEQFFGPGTRLTVL.

This clonotype has ten or more counts. The J gene is TRBJ2-2, the V gene TRBV5-1; tentative D call: TRBD1 (6 bases). V was pared by 7 bases and J by 1 base, with 11 bases between. There are 14 residues in the CDR3. Germline loops: CDR1 SGHRS, CDR2 YFSETQ. CDR3: CASGMTGNTGELFF. The CDR3 nucleotides read TGCGCCAGCGGGATGACAGGGAACACCGGGGAGCTGTTTTTT.

This clonotype has a count of ten or more. The chain combines TRBV12-3 or TRBV12-4 with TRBJ2-1; TRBD2 matches 11 bases. Trimming at V came to 8 bases and at J to 4 bases, leaving 1 base not matched to a gene. The CDR3 spans 13 residues. CDR3 nucleotide sequence: TGTGCCAGCGGGACTAGCGGTTACAATGAGCAGTTCTTC. Amino acid sequence: CASGTSGYNEQFF.

This clonotype was seen only a few times. CDR3 in DNA: TGCAGCGTTGAAGGGACAGACCTCTACGAGCAGTACTTC. This sequence encodes CSVEGTDLYEQYF. The V and J genes are TRBV29-1 and TRBJ2-7, with TRBD1 as a possible D gene (6 bases). This CDR3 region has 13 residues. Trimming cost V 1 base and J 3 bases, with 10 bases left between them. CDR1 and CDR2 (germline): SQVTM, ANQGSEA.

This clonotype was seen ten or more times. V and J are TRBV10-3 and TRBJ2-1; D remains unclear. CDR1 is ENHRY and CDR2 is SYGVKD in the germline V gene. Deletions cut 4 bases from V and 2 bases from J, with 12 bases between. The CDR3 has 15 amino acids. CDR3 in amino acids: CAISGIGQAYNEQFF. CDR3 sequence (DNA): TGTGCCATCAGTGGTATCGGCCAGGCCTACAATGAGCAGTTCTTC.

J is TRBJ2-1 and V is TRBV6-6; TRBD1 agrees at 8 bases. Trimming at V came to 5 bases and at J to 7 bases, leaving 13 bases not matched to a gene. The CDR3 runs to 16 residues. Germline V gene lookup returns CDR1 MNHNY and CDR2 SVGAGI (reference sequence). CDR3 in amino acids: CASSGLRTGLGNEQFF. CDR3 sequence (DNA): TGTGCCAGCAGTGGGCTAAGGACAGGGCTGGGGAATGAGCAGTTCTTC.